The clone carrying this T cell receptor (beta chain) has ten or more counts. The CDR3 length is 14 residues. J gave up 3 bases and V 5 bases, and 7 bases lay outside the gene matches. CDR1 DFQATT and CDR2 SNEGSKA come from the germline V gene (reference sequence). Arm-PCR of CDR3 regions with iRepertoire HTBI primers generated TCR beta libraries. TCRdb processed the multiplex PCR reads anew with MiXCR; each CDR3 protein has one entry. The table lists 450,000 to 650,000 distinct CDR3 sequences, about 16% of them singletons. The time point here: newly diagnosed GD, antithyroid drugs for less than 3 months. PBMC RNA served as the TCR library source. The source of the sample is a study of regulatory T cells in long-lasting Graves disease. In addition, the sample was reused for a study of T cells in Graves' hyperthyroidism and ophthalmopathy. That source notes: Calling Graves' hyperthyroidism stable meant ophthalmopathy did not progress within 18 months.

The chain carries TRBV20-1 and TRBJ2-3; 8 bases agree with TRBD1. This clonotype was sampled from a woman aged 35-65 years with Graves disease. Source: peripheral blood mononuclear cells (PBMCs), taken at new diagnosis, from a patient treated with antithyroid drugs. CDR3 sequence reads: CSAGRTGSTDTQYF. As DNA, the CDR3 is TGCAGTGCTGGAAGGACAGGGAGTACAGATACGCAGTATTTT.